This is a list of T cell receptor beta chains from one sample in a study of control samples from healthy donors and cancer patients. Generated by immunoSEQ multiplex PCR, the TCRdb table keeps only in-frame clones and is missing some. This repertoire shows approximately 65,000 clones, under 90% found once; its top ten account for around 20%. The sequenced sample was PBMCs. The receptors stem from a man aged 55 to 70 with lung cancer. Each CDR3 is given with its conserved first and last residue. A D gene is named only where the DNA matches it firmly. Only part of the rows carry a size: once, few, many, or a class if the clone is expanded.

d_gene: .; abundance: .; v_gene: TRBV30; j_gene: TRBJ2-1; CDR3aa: CAWVPDLRWDEQFF; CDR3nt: TGTGCCTGGGTGCCGGACTTGCGGTGGGATGAGCAGTTCTTC
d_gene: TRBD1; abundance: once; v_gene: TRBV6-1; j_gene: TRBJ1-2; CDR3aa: CASSDHGRDSNYGYTF; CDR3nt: TGTGCCAGCAGTGATCACGGCCGGGACAGTAACTATGGCTACACCTTC
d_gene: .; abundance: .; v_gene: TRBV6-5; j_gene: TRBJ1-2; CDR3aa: CASRGINYGYTF; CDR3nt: TGTGCCAGCAGGGGAATCAACTATGGCTACACCTTC
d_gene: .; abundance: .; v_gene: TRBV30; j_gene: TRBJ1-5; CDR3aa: CAWSEGDWGNQPQHF; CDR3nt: TGTGCCTGGAGCGAGGGAGATTGGGGCAATCAGCCCCAGCATTTT
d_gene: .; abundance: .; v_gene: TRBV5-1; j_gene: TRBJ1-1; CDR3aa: CASSLNREAFF; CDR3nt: TGCGCCAGCAGCTTGAATCGGGAAGCTTTCTTT
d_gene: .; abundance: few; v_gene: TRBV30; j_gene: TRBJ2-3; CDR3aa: CAWNRLEADTQYF; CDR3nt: TGTGCCTGGAATAGACTAGAGGCAGATACGCAGTATTTT
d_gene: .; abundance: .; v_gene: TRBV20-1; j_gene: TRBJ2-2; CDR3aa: CSASSGLSTGELFF; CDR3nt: TGCAGTGCTAGTTCTGGGCTCAGCACCGGGGAGCTGTTTTTT
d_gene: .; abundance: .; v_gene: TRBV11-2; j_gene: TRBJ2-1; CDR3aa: CASSLSTGEGNEQFF; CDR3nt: TGTGCCAGCAGCTTATCAACAGGGGAGGGGAATGAGCAGTTCTTC
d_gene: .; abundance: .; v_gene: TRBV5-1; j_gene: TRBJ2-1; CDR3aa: CASSLGGYYNEQFF; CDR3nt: TGCGCCAGCAGCTTGGGGGGGTACTACAATGAGCAGTTCTTC
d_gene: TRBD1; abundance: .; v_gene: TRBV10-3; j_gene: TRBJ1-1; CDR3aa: CAISDGTGAKEAFF; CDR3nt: TGTGCCATCAGCGATGGGACAGGGGCTAAGGAAGCTTTCTTT
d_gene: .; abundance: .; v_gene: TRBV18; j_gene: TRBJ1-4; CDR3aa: CASSPQVGKNEKLFF; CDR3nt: TGTGCCAGCTCACCCCAGGTTGGGAAGAATGAAAAACTGTTTTTT
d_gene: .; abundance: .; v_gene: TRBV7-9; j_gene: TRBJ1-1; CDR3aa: CASSLGGSIDTEAFF; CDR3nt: TGTGCCAGCAGCTTAGGAGGGTCCATCGACACTGAAGCTTTCTTT
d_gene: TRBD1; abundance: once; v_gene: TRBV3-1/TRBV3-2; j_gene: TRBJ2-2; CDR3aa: CASSRTGRSTGELFF; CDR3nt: TGTGCCAGCAGTCGGACAGGGCGGTCGACCGGGGAGCTGTTTTTT
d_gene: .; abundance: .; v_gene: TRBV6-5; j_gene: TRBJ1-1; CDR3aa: CASRRPGGAAEAFF; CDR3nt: TGTGCCAGCAGAAGACCCGGGGGTGCGGCTGAAGCTTTCTTT
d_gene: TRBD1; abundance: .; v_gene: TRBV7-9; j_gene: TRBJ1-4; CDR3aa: CASSLATGTGLGKLFF; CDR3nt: TGTGCCAGCAGCTTAGCTACAGGGACAGGGTTGGGAAAACTGTTTTTT
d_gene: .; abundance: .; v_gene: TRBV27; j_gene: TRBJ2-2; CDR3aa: CASSRRPPGANTGELFF; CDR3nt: TGTGCCAGCAGTCGACGGCCTCCAGGGGCGAACACCGGGGAGCTGTTTTTT
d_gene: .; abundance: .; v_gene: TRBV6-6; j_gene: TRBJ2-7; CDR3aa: CASSPGRAYEQYF; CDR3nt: TGTGCCAGCAGTCCCGGTCGGGCCTACGAGCAGTACTTC
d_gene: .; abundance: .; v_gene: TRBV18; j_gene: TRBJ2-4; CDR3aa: CASSPPVQGRVKTQYF; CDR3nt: TGTGCCAGCTCACCACCGGTACAGGGACGGGTAAAAACTCAGTACTTC
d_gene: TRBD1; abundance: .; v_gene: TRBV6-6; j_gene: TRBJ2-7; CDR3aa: CASRADRGFYEQYF; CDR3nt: TGTGCCAGCAGGGCCGACAGGGGGTTTTACGAGCAGTACTTC
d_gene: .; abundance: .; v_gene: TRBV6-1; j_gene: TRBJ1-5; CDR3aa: CASSEMYSPGPQHF; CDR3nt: TGTGCCAGCAGTGAAATGTACAGTCCGGGGCCCCAGCATTTT
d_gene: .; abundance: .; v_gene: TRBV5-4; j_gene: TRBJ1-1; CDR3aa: CASSFNGGTEAFF; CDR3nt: TGTGCCAGCAGCTTTAACGGGGGCACTGAAGCTTTCTTT
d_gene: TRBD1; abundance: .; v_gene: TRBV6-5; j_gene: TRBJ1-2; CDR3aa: CASRLGTVYGYTF; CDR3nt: TGTGCCAGCAGGCTTGGGACAGTCTATGGCTACACCTTC
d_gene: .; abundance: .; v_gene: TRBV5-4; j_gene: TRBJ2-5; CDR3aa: CASSHPGPQETQYF; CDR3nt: TGTGCCAGCAGCCATCCGGGGCCTCAAGAGACCCAGTACTTC
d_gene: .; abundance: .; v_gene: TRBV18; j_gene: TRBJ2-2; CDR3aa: CASSPKSHTTGELFF; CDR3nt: TGTGCCAGCTCACCAAAATCTCACACAACCGGGGAGCTGTTTTTT
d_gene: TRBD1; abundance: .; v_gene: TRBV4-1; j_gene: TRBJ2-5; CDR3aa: CASSQYVLITGGQETQYF; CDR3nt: TGCGCCAGCAGCCAATACGTTTTGATTACAGGGGGCCAAGAGACCCAGTACTTC
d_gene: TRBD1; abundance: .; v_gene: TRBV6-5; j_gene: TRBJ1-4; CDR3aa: CASAGGSTNEKLFF; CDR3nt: TGTGCCTCCGCAGGGGGCAGCACTAATGAAAAACTGTTTTTT
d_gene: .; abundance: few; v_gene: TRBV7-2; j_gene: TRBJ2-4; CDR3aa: CASSLSGVGLIQYF; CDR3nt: TGTGCCAGCAGCTTATCGGGGGTTGGTCTCATTCAGTACTTC
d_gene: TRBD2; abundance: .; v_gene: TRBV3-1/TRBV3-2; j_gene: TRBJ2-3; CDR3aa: CASSRQLAGETLTDTQYF; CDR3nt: TGTGCCAGCAGCCGACAACTAGCGGGTGAAACCCTCACAGATACGCAGTATTTT
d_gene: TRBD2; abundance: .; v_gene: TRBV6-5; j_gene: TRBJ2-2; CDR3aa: CASSYGGGTGELFF; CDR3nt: TGTGCCAGCAGTTACGGGGGGGGAACCGGGGAGCTGTTTTTT
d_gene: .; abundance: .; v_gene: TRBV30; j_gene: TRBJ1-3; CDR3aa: CAWRRTDSGNTIYF; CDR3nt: TGTGCCTGGAGGAGGACAGACTCTGGAAACACCATATATTTT
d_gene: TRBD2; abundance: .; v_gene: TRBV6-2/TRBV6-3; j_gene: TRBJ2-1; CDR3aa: CASSYTQRGYNEQFF; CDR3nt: TGTGCCAGCAGTTACACCCAGCGGGGTTACAATGAGCAGTTCTTC
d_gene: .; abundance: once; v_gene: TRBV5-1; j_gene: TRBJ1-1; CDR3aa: CASSLGMNTEAFF; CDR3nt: TGCGCCAGCAGCTTGGGCATGAACACTGAAGCTTTCTTT
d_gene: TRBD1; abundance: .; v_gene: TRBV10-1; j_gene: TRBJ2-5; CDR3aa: CASSHPGQTPQETQYF; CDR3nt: TGCGCCAGCAGTCACCCGGGACAGACACCTCAAGAGACCCAGTACTTC
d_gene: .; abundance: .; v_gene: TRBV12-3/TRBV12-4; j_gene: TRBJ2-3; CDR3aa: CASRSSDTQYF; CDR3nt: TGTGCCAGCAGGTCCTCAGATACGCAGTATTTT
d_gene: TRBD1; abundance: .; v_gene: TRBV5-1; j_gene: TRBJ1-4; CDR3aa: CASSLGQGAQELFF; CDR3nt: TGCGCCAGCAGCTTGGGACAGGGGGCGCAGGAACTGTTTTTT
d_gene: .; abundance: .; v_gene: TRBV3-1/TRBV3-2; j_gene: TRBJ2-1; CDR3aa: CASSQDWGPNNEQFF; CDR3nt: TGTGCCAGCAGCCAAGATTGGGGGCCAAACAATGAGCAGTTCTTC
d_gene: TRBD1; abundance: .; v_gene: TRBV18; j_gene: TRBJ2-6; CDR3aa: CASHHRDRELSVLTF; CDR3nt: TGTGCCAGCCATCACCGGGACAGGGAACTCTCCGTCCTGACTTTC
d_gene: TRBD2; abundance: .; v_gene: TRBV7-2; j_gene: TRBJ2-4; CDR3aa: CASAGGGGVKNIQYF; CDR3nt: TGTGCCAGCGCCGGCGGGGGAGGGGTGAAAAACATTCAGTACTTC
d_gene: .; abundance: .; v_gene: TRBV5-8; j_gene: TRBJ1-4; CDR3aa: CASRTAILLSTNEKLFF; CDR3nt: TGTGCCAGCCGGACAGCTATCCTTCTCTCAACTAATGAAAAACTGTTTTTT